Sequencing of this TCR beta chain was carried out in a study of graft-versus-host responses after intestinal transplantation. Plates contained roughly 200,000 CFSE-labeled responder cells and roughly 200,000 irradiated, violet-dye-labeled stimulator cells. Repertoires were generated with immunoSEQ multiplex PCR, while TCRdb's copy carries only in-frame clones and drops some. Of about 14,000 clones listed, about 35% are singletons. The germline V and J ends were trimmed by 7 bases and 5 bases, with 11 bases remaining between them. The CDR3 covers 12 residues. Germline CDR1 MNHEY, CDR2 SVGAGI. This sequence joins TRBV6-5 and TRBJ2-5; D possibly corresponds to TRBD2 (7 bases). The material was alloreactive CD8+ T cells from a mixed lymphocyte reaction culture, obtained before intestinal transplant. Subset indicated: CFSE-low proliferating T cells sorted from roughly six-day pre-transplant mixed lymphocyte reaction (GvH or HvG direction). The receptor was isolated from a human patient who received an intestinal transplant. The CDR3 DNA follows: TGTGCCAGCATGGGGGGGGCGGAGACCCAGTACTTC. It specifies CASMGGAETQYF.